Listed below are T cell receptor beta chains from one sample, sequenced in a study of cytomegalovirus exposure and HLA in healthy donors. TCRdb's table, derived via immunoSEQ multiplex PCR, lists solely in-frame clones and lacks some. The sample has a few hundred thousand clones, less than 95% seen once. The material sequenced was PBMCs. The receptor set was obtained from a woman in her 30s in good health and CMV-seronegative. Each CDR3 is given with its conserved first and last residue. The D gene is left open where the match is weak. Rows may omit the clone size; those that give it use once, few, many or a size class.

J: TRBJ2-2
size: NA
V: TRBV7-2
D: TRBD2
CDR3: CASSLGRARELFF
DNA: TGTGCCAGCAGCCTAGGGAGGGCCCGGGAGCTGTTTTTT

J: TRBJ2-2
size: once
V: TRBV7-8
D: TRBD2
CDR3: CASIKILATNTGELFF
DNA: TGTGCCAGTATAAAGATACTAGCGACGAACACCGGGGAGCTGTTTTTT

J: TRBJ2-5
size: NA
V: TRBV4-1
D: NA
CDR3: CASSHESIQETQYF
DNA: TGCGCCAGCAGCCACGAAAGTATTCAAGAGACCCAGTACTTC

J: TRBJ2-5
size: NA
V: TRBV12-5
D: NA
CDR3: CASGFPTAFSGEQETQYF
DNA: TGTGCTAGTGGTTTTCCGACAGCGTTTTCGGGGGAGCAAGAGACCCAGTACTTC

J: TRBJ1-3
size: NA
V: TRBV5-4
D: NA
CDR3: CASSLGTLGNTIYF
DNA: TGTGCCAGCAGCTTGGGGACACTCGGAAACACCATATATTTT

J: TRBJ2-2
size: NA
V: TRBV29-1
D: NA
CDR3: CSVGTLIPAGELFF
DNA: TGCAGCGTTGGGACCCTCATTCCCGCCGGGGAGCTGTTTTTT

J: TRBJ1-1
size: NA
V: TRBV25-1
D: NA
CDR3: CASSEGSGMGAFF
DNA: TGTGCCAGCAGTGAAGGATCAGGGATGGGAGCTTTCTTT

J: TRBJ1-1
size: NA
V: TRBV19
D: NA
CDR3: CASSVDGGVRTEAFF
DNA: TGTGCCAGTAGTGTGGACGGGGGAGTGAGGACTGAAGCTTTCTTT

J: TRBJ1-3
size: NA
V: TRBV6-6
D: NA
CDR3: CASSYPSWTEKYTIYF
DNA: TGTGCCAGCAGTTATCCCTCCTGGACGGAGAAGTACACCATATATTTT

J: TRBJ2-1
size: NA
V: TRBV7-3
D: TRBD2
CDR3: CASSLVLAGRDEQFF
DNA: TGTGCCAGCAGCTTAGTACTAGCGGGACGGGATGAGCAGTTCTTC

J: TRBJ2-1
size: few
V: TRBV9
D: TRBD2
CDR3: CASSSGTSGREQFF
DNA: TGTGCCAGCAGCTCCGGGACTAGCGGCAGGGAGCAGTTCTTC

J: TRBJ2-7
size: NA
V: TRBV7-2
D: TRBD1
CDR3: CASSPGTGRSSYEQYF
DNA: TGTGCCAGCAGCCCAGGGACAGGGAGGAGCTCCTACGAGCAGTACTTC

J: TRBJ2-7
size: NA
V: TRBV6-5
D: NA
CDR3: CASSDTYEQYF
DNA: TGTGCCAGCAGTGACACGTACGAGCAGTACTTC

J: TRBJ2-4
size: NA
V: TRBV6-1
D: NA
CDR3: CASSEVSAKNIQYF
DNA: TGTGCCAGCAGTGAAGTCAGCGCCAAAAACATTCAGTACTTC

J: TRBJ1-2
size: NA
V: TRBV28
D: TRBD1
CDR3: CASRNDRGQYGYTF
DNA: TGTGCCAGCAGAAACGACAGGGGGCAATATGGCTACACCTTC

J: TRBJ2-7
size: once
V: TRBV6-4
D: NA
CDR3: CARGPYEQYF
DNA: TGTGCCCGGGGACCCTACGAGCAGTACTTC

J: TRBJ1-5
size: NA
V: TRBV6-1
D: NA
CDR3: CASSGGHGNQPQHF
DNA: TGTGCCAGCAGTGGGGGTCATGGGAATCAGCCCCAGCATTTT

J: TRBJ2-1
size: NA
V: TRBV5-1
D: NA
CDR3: CASSLQANEQFF
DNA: TGCGCCAGCAGCTTGCAGGCTAATGAGCAGTTCTTC

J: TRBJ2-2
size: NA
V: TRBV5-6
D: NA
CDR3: CASSLMTGTSLRGTGELFF
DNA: TGTGCCAGCAGCTTGATGACAGGTACTAGCCTGAGAGGGACCGGGGAGCTGTTTTTT

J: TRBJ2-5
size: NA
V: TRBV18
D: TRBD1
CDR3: CASSQQGQETQYF
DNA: TGTGCCAGCTCACAACAGGGGCAAGAGACCCAGTACTTC

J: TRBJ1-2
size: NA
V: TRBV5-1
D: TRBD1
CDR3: CASSPGQGLKGGYTF
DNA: TGCGCCAGCAGTCCGGGACAGGGATTGAAAGGAGGCTACACCTTC

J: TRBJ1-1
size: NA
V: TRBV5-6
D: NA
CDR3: CASSLPMNTEAFF
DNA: TGTGCCAGCAGCTTACCCATGAACACTGAAGCTTTCTTT

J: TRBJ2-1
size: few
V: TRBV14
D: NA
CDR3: CASSQVTGTTLSKFF
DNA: TGTGCCAGCAGCCAAGTCACCGGGACCACTCTTTCGAAGTTCTTC

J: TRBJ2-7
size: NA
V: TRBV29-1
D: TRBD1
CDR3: CSVDAGDRGYEQYF
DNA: TGCAGCGTTGACGCCGGGGACAGGGGATACGAGCAGTACTTC

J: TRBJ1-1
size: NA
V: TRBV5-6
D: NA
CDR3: CASSPRGGSLIAFF
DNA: TGTGCCAGCAGCCCGAGGGGAGGTTCACTGATAGCTTTCTTT

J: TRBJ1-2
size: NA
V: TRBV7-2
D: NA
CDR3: CASSLGQPGAYGYTF
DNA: TGTGCCAGCAGCTTAGGACAGCCCGGGGCCTATGGCTACACCTTC

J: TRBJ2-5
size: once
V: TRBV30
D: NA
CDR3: CAWRQGLETQYF
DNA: TGTGCCTGGAGACAGGGTTTGGAGACCCAGTACTTC

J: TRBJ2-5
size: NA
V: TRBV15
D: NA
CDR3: CATSRDFLETQYF
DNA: TGTGCCACCAGCAGAGATTTTTTGGAGACCCAGTACTTC

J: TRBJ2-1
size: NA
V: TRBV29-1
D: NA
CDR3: CSVTRWGTEQFF
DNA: TGCAGCGTCACACGGTGGGGGACTGAGCAGTTCTTC

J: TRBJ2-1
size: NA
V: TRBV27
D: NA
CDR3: CASSFSPQEIRRNNEQFF
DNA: TGTGCCAGCAGTTTTTCCCCGCAAGAAATCCGACGGAACAATGAGCAGTTCTTC

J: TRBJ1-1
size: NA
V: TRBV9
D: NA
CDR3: CASSPAGGIMNTEAFF
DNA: TGTGCCAGCAGCCCTGCGGGGGGGATCATGAACACTGAAGCTTTCTTT